This TCR beta chain was retrieved from a study of shared clonotypes between healthy human individuals. Study-wide background: Donors had three CD4 naive, three CD4 memory, two CD8 naive and one CD8 memory plate apiece.

V was pared by 1 base and J by 3 bases, with 2 bases of the junction left unmatched. Germline loops: CDR1 SGHTA, CDR2 FQGNSA. The CDR3 totals 15 residues. The table came from immunoSEQ multiplex PCR; TCRdb's copy has only in-frame clones and leaves some out. The sample consists of over a million clones, around 97% of them appearing once. The receptor was derived from a young man in good health. Sequenced sample: naive CD4+ T cells sorted from blood. This sample's subset: CD45RA+ positively selected. The V call is TRBV7-2, the J call TRBJ1-4; 7 bases match TRBD1. The CDR3 bases are TGTGCCAGCAGCTTAGGGGGACAGTCTAATGAAAAACTGTTTTTT. Its translation: CASSLGGQSNEKLFF.